The clone carrying this TCR beta chain was found a few times. Its target is unknown. Germline is not matched at one junction end, which may reflect a read error. The data belong to a study of T cells in Graves' hyperthyroidism and ophthalmopathy. Study details: The initial diagnosis was the point when peripheral blood was collected, ahead of any treatment.

The CDR3 totals 14 residues. Germline V gene sequence: CDR1 SSHAT, CDR2 FNYEAQ (reference sequence). Study outcomes and limitations: Most expanded thyroid clonotypes above 0.001 recurred in blood.

Authors of the study amplified TCR beta CDR3 regions from RNA transcripts. The HTBI set primed first-round TCR CDR3 RT-PCR. TCRdb passed the multiplex PCR reads through MiXCR, listing each CDR3 protein once. The sample lists about 270,000 distinct CDR3 sequences, roughly 15% occurring once. An approximately 10 ml volume of fresh peripheral blood provided the PBMCs. The TCR was taken from a woman in her forties or fifties with Graves' hyperthyroidism that later progressed to Graves' ophthalmopathy. Sequencing used blood. The chain is built from TRBV7-7 and TRBJ2-1, with 15 bases identical to TRBD2. CDR3 coding DNA: TGTGCTAGCAGCTCGGGACTAGCGGGGGGTGAGCAGTTCTTC. It translates to CASSSGLAGGEQFF.